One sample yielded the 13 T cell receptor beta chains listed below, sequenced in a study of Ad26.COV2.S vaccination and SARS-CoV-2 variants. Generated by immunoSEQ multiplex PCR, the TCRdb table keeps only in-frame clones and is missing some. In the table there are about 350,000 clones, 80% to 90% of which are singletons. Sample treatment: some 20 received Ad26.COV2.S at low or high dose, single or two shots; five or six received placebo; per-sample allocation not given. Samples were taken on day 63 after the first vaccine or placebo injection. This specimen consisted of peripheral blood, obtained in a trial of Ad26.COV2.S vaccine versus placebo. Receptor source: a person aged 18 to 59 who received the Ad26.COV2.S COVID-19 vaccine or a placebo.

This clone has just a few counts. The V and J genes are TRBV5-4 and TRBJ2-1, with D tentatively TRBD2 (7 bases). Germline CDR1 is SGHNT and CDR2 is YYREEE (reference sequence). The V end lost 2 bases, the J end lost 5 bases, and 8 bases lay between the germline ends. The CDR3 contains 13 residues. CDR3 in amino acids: CASSFGGHNEQFF. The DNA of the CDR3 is TGTGCCAGCAGCTTCGGGGGGCACAATGAGCAGTTCTTC.

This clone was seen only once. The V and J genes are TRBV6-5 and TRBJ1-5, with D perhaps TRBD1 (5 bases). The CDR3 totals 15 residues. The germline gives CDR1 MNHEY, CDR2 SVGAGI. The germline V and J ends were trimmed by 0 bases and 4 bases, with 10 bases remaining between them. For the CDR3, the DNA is TGTGCCAGCAGTTACTCTCGGACACCTAATCAGCCCCAGCATTTT. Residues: CASSYSRTPNQPQHF.

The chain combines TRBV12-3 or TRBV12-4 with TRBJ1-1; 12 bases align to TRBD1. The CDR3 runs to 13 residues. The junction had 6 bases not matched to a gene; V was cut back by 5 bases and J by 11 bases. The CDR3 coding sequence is TGTGCCAGCAGTCCGGGACAGGGGGCTTGGGCTTTCTTT. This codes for CASSPGQGAWAFF.

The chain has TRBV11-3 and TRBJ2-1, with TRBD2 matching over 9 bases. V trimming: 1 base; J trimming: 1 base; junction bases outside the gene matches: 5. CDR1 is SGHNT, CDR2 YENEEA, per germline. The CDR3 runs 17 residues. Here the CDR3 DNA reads TGTGCCAGCAGCTTAGGCGGGGGGGTTGATTCCTACAATGAGCAGTTCTTC. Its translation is CASSLGGGVDSYNEQFF.

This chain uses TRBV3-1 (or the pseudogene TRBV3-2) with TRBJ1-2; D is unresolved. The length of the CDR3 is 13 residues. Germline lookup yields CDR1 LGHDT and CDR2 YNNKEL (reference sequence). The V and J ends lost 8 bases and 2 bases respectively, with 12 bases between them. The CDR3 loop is CASSVRSNYGYTF. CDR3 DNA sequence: TGTGCCAGCTCCGTTAGGTCCAACTATGGCTACACCTTC.

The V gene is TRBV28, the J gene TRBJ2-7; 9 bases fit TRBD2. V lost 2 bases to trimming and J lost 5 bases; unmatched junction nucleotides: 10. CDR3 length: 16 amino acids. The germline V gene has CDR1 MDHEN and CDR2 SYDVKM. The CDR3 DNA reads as TGTGCCAGCAGTTTAGGTGCGGCGGGAGGGAGCGACGAGCAGTACTTC. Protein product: CASSLGAAGGSDEQYF.

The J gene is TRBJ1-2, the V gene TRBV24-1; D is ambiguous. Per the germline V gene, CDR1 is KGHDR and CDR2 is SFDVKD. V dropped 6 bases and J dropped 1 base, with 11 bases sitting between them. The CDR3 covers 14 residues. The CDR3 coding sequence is TGTGCCACCAGTTCGGCGGCGCTTAACTATGGCTACACCTTC. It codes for CATSSAALNYGYTF.

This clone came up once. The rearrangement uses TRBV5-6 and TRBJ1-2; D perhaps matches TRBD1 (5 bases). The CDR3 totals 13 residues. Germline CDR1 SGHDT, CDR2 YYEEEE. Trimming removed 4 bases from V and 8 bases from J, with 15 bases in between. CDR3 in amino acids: CASSLTGPEGYTF. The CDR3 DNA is TGTGCCAGCAGCCTTACGGGGCCCGAGGGCTACACCTTC.

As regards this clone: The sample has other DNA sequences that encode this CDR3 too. The CDR3 protein is CASSSGGNTEAFF. The CDR3 coding sequence is TGTGCCAGCAGCTCGGGGGGGAACACTGAAGCTTTCTTT. This chain uses TRBV7-2 with TRBJ1-1; D possibly corresponds to TRBD1 (5 bases). CDR1 and CDR2 from the germline V gene are SGHTA and FQGNSA. Between the trimmed V and J ends, which lost 4 bases and 1 base, there was a span of 7 bases. The CDR3 loop spans 13 amino acids.

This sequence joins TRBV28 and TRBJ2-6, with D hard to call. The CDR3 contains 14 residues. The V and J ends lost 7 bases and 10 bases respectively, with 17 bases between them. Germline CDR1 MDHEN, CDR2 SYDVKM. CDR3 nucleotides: TGTGCCAGCACGGCGGCCCAGTCGCGAAACGTCCTGACTTTC. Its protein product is CASTAAQSRNVLTF. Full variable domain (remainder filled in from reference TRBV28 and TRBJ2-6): DVKVTQSSRYLVKRTGEKVFLECVQDMDHENMFWYRQDPGLGLRLIYFSYDVKMKEKGDIPEGYSVSREKKERFSLILESASTNQTSMYLCASTAAQSRNVLTFGAGSRLTVL.

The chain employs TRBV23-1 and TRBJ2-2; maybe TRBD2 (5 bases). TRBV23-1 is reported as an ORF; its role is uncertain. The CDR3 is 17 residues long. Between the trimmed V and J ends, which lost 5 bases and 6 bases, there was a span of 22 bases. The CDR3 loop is CASSFQSGPDQPGELFF. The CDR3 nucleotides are TGCGCCAGCAGTTTCCAAAGCGGACCTGACCAACCCGGGGAGCTGTTTTTT.

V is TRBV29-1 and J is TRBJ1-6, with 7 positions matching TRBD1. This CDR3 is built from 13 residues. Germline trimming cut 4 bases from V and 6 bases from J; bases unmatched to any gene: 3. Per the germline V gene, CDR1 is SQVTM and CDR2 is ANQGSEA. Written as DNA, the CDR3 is TGCAGCGTTGGGTGGGACAGTAATTCACCCCTCCACTTT. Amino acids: CSVGWDSNSPLHF.

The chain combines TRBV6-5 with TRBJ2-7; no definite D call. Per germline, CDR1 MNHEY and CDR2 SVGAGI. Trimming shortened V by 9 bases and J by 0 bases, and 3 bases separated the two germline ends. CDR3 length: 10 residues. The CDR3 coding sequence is TGTGCCAGTAACTCCTACGAGCAGTACTTC. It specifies CASNSYEQYF.